This TCR beta chain stems from a study of shared clonotypes between healthy human individuals. Findings of the study overall: Clonotype sharing among the donors was expected to vary with sequencing depth. On the whole, naive subsets had larger estimated richness than memory subsets had. Clonotype sharing across a handful of donors was observed for around 5% of naive CD4 clonotypes.

With regard to this clone: The antigen is undetermined.

Germline V lookup: CDR1 MNHEY, CDR2 SVGAGI. The CDR3 totals 15 residues. The V gene end was trimmed by 6 bases and the J gene end by 0 bases; junction bases not matched to a gene: 6. About 200 ng DNA, 25,000 to 30,000 T cell genomes, went into each sorted-subset replicate PCR. Measured with immunoSEQ multiplex PCR; TCRdb has only the in-frame clones, and not every one. The sample yields around 720,000 clones, around four fifths seen once. The TCR sequence derives from a woman younger than 45 in good health. The sample consisted of memory CD4+ T cells sorted from blood. Subset: CD45RA-negative fraction. V gene TRBV6-5 combines with J gene TRBJ1-1; 8 nucleotides line up with TRBD1. The CDR3 here is CASSSWTGMNTEAFF. The DNA for the CDR3 is TGTGCCAGCAGCTCCTGGACAGGGATGAACACTGAAGCTTTCTTT.